The 11 T cell receptor beta chains presented below share a single source sample, sequenced in a study of shared clonotypes between healthy human individuals. The naive CD8 population came from CD45RO-negative cells selected for CCR7, without terminally differentiated effector memory CD45RA+ cells. TCRdb's copy holds only in-frame clones and misses some; the assay was immunoSEQ multiplex PCR. The repertoire consists of about 2 million clones, with about 95% occurring once and the leading ten covering 1.2%. Material: naive CD8+ T cells sorted from blood. All receptors come from a man aged 18 to 30 in good health.

The chain has TRBV5-1 and TRBJ1-1; TRBD1 agrees at 9 bases. V was clipped by 3 bases and J by 4 bases; unmatched bases: 7. This CDR3 has 15 residues. CDR1 and CDR2 from the germline V gene are SGHRS and YFSETQ. CDR3 sequence reads: CASSSRRQGGTEAFF. CDR3 sequence (DNA): TGCGCCAGCAGCTCGAGGCGACAGGGGGGCACTGAAGCTTTCTTT.

V is TRBV6-1 and J is TRBJ2-3; D may correspond to TRBD1 or TRBD2 (5 bases each). CDR1 and CDR2 (germline): MNHNS, SASEGT. V gave up 4 bases and J gave up 0 bases, with 14 bases separating them. The CDR3 length is 16 residues. The CDR3 nucleotides read TGTGCCAGCAGTGCCTGGGACGGAATTAGCACAGATACGCAGTATTTT. Protein sequence: CASSAWDGISTDTQYF.

This rearrangement joins TRBV10-2 to TRBJ2-7; D remains unclear. The CDR3 covers 14 residues. Per the germline V gene, CDR1 is WSHSY and CDR2 is SAAADI. Trimming removed 5 bases at V and 0 bases at J, with 11 bases between. The CDR3 loop is CASSIEPGSYEQYF. Here the CDR3 DNA reads TGCGCCAGCAGTATCGAGCCGGGCTCCTACGAGCAGTACTTC.

The V and J genes are TRBV7-8 and TRBJ1-2, with TRBD1 matching over 7 bases. Germline V gives CDR1 SGHVS, CDR2 FQNEAQ. The CDR3 has 15 amino acids. The J segment lost 4 bases and the V segment lost 2 bases, leaving 7 bases of the junction unmatched. In DNA form, the CDR3 reads TGTGCCAGCAGCTTATCACAGGGGTATGCCTATGGCTACACCTTC. It translates to CASSLSQGYAYGYTF.

This clone appeared a few times. The same CDR3 also results from other DNA sequences found in this sample. The J gene is TRBJ1-1, the V gene TRBV29-1; D is undetermined. Looked up from germline, CDR1 is SQVTM and CDR2 is ANQGSEA. The CDR3 length is 10 residues. The V gene lost 4 bases and the J gene lost 5 bases, with 5 bases spanning the gap. CDR3 DNA: TGCAGCGTTGGCGGGACTGAAGCTTTCTTT. It is translated as CSVGGTEAFF.

The chain recombines TRBV6-1 with TRBJ2-1; 7 bases match TRBD1. The V segment lost 7 bases and the J segment 2 bases; nucleotides outside the gene matches: 8. The CDR3 is 15 amino acids. CDR1 and CDR2 (germline): MNHNS, SASEGT. The CDR3 sequence: CASNKNRGPYNEQFF. The DNA of the CDR3 is TGTGCCAGCAATAAGAACAGGGGTCCCTACAATGAGCAGTTCTTC.

The J gene is TRBJ1-4, the V gene TRBV6-5; D ambiguous. CDR3 length: 14 residues. The V gene's germline CDR1 is MNHEY and CDR2 SVGAGI. V dropped 6 bases and J dropped 1 base, with 9 bases sitting between them. The CDR3, as DNA: TGTGCCAGCAGACCGAGGGAAACTAATGAAAAACTGTTTTTT. Protein product: CASRPRETNEKLFF.

As to this clone: This specimen includes other DNA sequences encoding the same CDR3. V is TRBV9 and J is TRBJ2-5; 11 bases are a match to TRBD1. Germline V CDR1 and CDR2: SGDLS, YYNGEE. With V trimmed by 0 bases and J by 5 bases, 3 bases remained unmatched. The CDR3 covers 15 residues. CDR3 nucleotide sequence: TGTGCCAGCAGCGTAGGAGGACAGGGGGCTGAGACCCAGTACTTC. It specifies CASSVGGQGAETQYF.

The chain uses TRBV7-9 and TRBJ2-7; maybe TRBD2 (6 bases). CDR1 and CDR2 from the germline V gene are SEHNR and FQNEAQ (reference sequence). Trimming took off 7 bases at V and 0 bases at J, with 7 bases between the two ends. This CDR3 contains 12 residues. CDR3 in DNA: TGTGCCAGCATGGGACTCTCCTACGAGCAGTACTTC. This sequence encodes CASMGLSYEQYF.

The chain couples TRBV5-8 to TRBJ2-7; 8 nucleotides align to TRBD1. Germline CDR1 SGHTS, CDR2 YDEGEE. With V trimmed by 4 bases and J by 6 bases, 9 bases remained unmatched. The CDR3 covers 14 residues. The DNA of the CDR3 is TGTGCCAGCAGCCCTACCGGGACAGGTTCCGAGCAGTACTTC. It encodes CASSPTGTGSEQYF.

For this clone: Other DNA sequences from this sample encode an identical CDR3 as well. CDR3 region: CASSEGLAGAYEQYF. As DNA, the CDR3 is TGTGCCAGCAGTGAAGGGCTAGCGGGAGCCTACGAGCAGTACTTC. The chain couples TRBV2 to TRBJ2-7; 10 bases line up with TRBD2. CDR3 length equals 15 residues. The germline gives CDR1 SNHLY, CDR2 FYNNEI. Trimming at V came to 1 base and at J to 2 bases, leaving 2 bases not matched to a gene.